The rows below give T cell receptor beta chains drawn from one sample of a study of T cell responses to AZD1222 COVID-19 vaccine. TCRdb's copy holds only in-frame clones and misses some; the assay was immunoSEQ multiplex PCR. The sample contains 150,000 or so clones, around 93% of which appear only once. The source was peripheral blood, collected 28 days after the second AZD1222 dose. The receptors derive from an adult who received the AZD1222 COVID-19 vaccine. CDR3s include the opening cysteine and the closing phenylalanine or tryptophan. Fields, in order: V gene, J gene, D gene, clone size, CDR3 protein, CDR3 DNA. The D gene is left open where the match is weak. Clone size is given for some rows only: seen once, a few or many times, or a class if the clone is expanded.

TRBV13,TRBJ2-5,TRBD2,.,CASSKQYPGLAGSIEETQYF,TGTGCCAGCAGCAAACAGTACCCGGGACTAGCGGGAAGTATAGAAGAGACCCAGTACTTC
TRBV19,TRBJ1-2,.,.,CASEVDSATNYGYTF,TGTGCCAGCGAAGTGGACAGCGCAACTAACTATGGCTACACCTTC
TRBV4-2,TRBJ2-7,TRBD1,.,CASSQEWQGAYEQYF,TGTGCCAGCAGCCAAGAGTGGCAGGGGGCCTACGAGCAGTACTTC
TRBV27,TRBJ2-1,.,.,CATSGWQGANEQFF,TGTGCCACCTCCGGATGGCAGGGTGCAAATGAGCAGTTCTTC
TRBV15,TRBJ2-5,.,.,CATSRDIRQTQYF,TGTGCCACCAGCAGAGATATACGACAGACCCAGTACTTC
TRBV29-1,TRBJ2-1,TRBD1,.,CSVDSTGEAYNEQFF,TGCAGCGTTGATTCGACAGGGGAGGCCTACAATGAGCAGTTCTTC
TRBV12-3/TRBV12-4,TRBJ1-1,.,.,CASSLIQYTEAFF,TGTGCCAGCAGTCTGATACAGTACACTGAAGCTTTCTTT
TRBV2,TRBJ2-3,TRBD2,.,CASSVREVSTDTQYF,TGTGCCAGCAGTGTTCGGGAGGTGAGCACAGATACGCAGTATTTT
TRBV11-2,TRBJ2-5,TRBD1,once,CASSQGQGGETQYF,TGTGCCAGCAGCCAGGGACAGGGTGGAGAGACCCAGTACTTC
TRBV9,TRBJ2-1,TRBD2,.,CASSAPGGLAAYNEQFF,TGTGCCAGCAGCGCTCCCGGGGGACTAGCGGCTTACAATGAGCAGTTCTTC
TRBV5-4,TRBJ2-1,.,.,CASSLFWFFLVVYNEQFF,TGTGCCAGCAGCTTGTTCTGGTTTTTTTTAGTCGTTTACAATGAGCAGTTCTTC
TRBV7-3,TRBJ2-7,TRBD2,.,CASSLMGERGARQYF,TGTGCCAGCAGCTTAATGGGAGAGCGGGGGGCGAGGCAGTACTTC
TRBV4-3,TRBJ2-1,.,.,CASSQDRIGRGAYNEQFF,TGCGCCAGCAGCCAAGATCGGATCGGGCGGGGCGCTTACAATGAGCAGTTCTTC
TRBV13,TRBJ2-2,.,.,CASSPYPNTGELFF,TGTGCCAGCAGCCCTTACCCCAACACCGGGGAGCTGTTTTTT
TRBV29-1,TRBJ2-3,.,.,CSVDTGTDTQYF,TGCAGCGTTGACACGGGGACAGATACGCAGTATTTT
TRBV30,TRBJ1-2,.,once,CAWSPTTRGSGYTF,TGTGCCTGGAGCCCTACCACTCGGGGATCTGGCTACACCTTC
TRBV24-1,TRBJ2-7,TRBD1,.,CATSDSGQGVPYEQYF,TGTGCCACCAGTGATAGCGGACAGGGGGTTCCCTACGAGCAGTACTTC
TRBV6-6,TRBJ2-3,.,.,CASSWSSQGGSVGQYF,TGTGCCAGCAGTTGGTCGAGTCAGGGGGGGTCCGTTGGGCAGTATTTT
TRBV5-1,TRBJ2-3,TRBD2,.,CASSPGLKSTDTQYF,TGCGCCAGCAGCCCGGGACTAAAGAGCACAGATACGCAGTATTTT
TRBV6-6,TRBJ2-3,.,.,CASRTIQGTGTQYF,TGTGCCAGCAGGACAATACAGGGTACGGGTACGCAGTATTTT
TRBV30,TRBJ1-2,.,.,CAWERWQGTYGYTF,TGTGCCTGGGAGCGCTGGCAGGGAACCTATGGCTACACCTTC
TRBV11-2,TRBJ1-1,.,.,CASSLEGAGPTEAFF,TGTGCCAGCAGCTTAGAGGGTGCGGGCCCCACTGAAGCTTTCTTT
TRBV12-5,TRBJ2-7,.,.,CASGQGLYEQYF,TGTGCTAGTGGTCAGGGCCTCTACGAGCAGTACTTC
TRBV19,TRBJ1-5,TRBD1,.,CASKDRDRNQPQHF,TGTGCCAGTAAGGACCGGGACAGAAATCAGCCCCAGCATTTT
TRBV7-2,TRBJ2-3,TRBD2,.,CASSLGLAGGYTQYF,TGTGCCAGCAGCTTAGGACTAGCGGGGGGGTATACGCAGTATTTT
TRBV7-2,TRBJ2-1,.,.,CASSLPVRVREQFF,TGTGCCAGCAGCTTACCGGTCAGGGTTCGAGAGCAGTTCTTC
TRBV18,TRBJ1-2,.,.,CASSPSDTNYGYTF,TGTGCCAGCTCACCCTCTGACACAAACTATGGCTACACCTTC
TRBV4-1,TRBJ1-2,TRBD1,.,CASSLNPKVQGDYGYTF,TGCGCCAGCAGCCTTAATCCTAAAGTACAGGGGGATTATGGCTACACCTTC
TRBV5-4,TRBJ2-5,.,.,CASGGKAETQYF,TGTGCCAGCGGAGGAAAAGCCGAGACCCAGTACTTC
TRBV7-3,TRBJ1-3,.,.,CASSLNPLQGSGNTIYF,TGTGCCAGCTCCCTTAACCCACTGCAGGGCTCTGGAAACACCATATATTTT
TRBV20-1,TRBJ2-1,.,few,CSASGYNEQFF,TGCAGTGCTAGCGGGTACAATGAGCAGTTCTTC
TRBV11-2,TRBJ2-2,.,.,CASSPSGPGELFF,TGTGCCAGCAGCCCGTCGGGACCCGGGGAGCTGTTTTTT
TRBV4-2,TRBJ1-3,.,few,CASSQGTGGNTIYF,TGTGCCAGCAGCCAAGGGACGGGGGGAAACACCATATATTTT
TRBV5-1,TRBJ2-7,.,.,CASSLAAGRDEQYF,TGCGCCAGCAGCTTGGCCGCAGGGAGAGACGAGCAGTACTTC
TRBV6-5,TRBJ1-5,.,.,CASNVGGRGQPQHF,TGTGCCAGCAATGTGGGGGGACGGGGCCAGCCCCAGCATTTT
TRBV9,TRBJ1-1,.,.,CASKGLLMNTEAFF,TGTGCCAGCAAGGGTCTACTCATGAACACTGAAGCTTTCTTT
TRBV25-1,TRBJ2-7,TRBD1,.,CASSVTGGYEQYF,TGTGCCAGCAGTGTGACAGGGGGGTACGAGCAGTACTTC
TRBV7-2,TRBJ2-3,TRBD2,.,CASSLAPGGADTQYF,TGTGCCAGCAGCTTAGCCCCTGGGGGGGCAGATACGCAGTATTTT